The T cell receptor beta chain under discussion was sequenced for a study of blood T cell repertoires in COVID-19. On the study more broadly: T cells, B-cell-depleted T cells, or PBMCs supplied cDNA or gDNA.

CDR1 is LNHDA and CDR2 is SQIVND in the germline V gene (reference sequence). V shed 4 bases, J shed 5 bases, and the junction held 5 bases outside the gene matches. CDR3 length equals 14 residues. As processed by the authors: Estimation of nucleated cell counts was performed using reference gene primer amplification. Repertoires were generated with immunoSEQ multiplex PCR, while TCRdb's copy carries only in-frame clones and drops some. The V and J calls and clone size were taken over from that table, and D and trimming were inferred from the DNA. Of a few hundred thousand clones in the sample, approximately 85% were seen once. In Seattle, patients joined the study during active infection and were tracked longitudinally.

The chain uses TRBV19 and TRBJ1-5; 7 bases are shared with TRBD1. Sequenced input: peripheral blood. The receptor comes from a woman in her sixties or seventies with COVID-19, enrolled during active disease. The CDR3 coding sequence is TGTGCCAGTAGTACCGGGACAGCGCATCAGCCCCAGCATTTT. It yields the protein CASSTGTAHQPQHF.